This entry lists 27 T cell receptor beta chains sequenced from one sample in a study of OX40 agonist ivuxolimab in advanced cancers. Libraries were prepared by immunoSEQ multiplex PCR; TCRdb keeps only in-frame clonotypes and omits some of them. The sample records some 85,000 clones, approximately 90% being singletons. The material was CD4+ or CD8+ T cells sorted from blood, obtained in a trial of the OX40 agonist ivuxolimab. Source of these receptors: an adult with an advanced solid tumor such as melanoma, head and neck, liver or kidney cancer.

This clone has more than one count but fewer than ten. Here the CDR3 DNA reads TGTGCCAGTAGCCTACTAGCGGGGGCCCAAGAGACCCAGTACTTC. This translates into CASSLLAGAQETQYF. The chain links TRBV19 to TRBJ2-5, with TRBD2 matching over 11 bases. Trimming removed 6 bases from V and 1 base from J; junction bases left unmatched: 4. The CDR3 is made up of 15 amino acids. Germline CDR1 is LNHDA and CDR2 is SQIVND (reference sequence).

This clone was seen a single time. The J gene is TRBJ2-5, the V gene TRBV7-2; 8 bases are shared with TRBD2. CDR3 length: 16 amino acids. Germline CDR1 is SGHTA and CDR2 is FQGNSA. V shed 1 base, J shed 0 bases, and the junction held 4 bases outside the gene matches. For the CDR3, the DNA is TGTGCCAGCAGCTTAGGTCGAGCGGGGGACCAAGAGACCCAGTACTTC. Translated, it gives CASSLGRAGDQETQYF.

The gene calls are TRBV5-1 and TRBJ2-7; 8 bases align to TRBD2. Looked up from germline, CDR1 is SGHRS and CDR2 is YFSETQ. This CDR3 is 15 amino acids long. J gave up 3 bases and V 0 bases, and 5 bases lay outside the gene matches. The CDR3 is CASSLDGTSFYEQYF. The CDR3 DNA follows: TGCGCCAGCAGCTTGGATGGGACTAGTTTCTACGAGCAGTACTTC.

The CDR3, as DNA: TGTGCCAGCAGCTTCCGTGGGACAGGGCATCGGAACACTGAAGCTTTCTTT. This encodes CASSFRGTGHRNTEAFF. The chain is built from TRBV5-6 and TRBJ1-1; 9 bases line up with TRBD1. The CDR3 has 17 residues. V gave up 2 bases and J gave up 1 base; unmatched junction bases: 9. Germline CDR1 is SGHDT and CDR2 is YYEEEE.

This clone appeared once. The chain uses TRBV5-1 and TRBJ1-2, with 8 bases that match TRBD1. The CDR3 is made up of 17 amino acids. With V trimmed by 2 bases and J by 4 bases, 13 bases remained unmatched. Germline V gives CDR1 SGHRS, CDR2 YFSETQ. The DNA of the CDR3 is TGCGCCAGCAGCTTTACCCCGGACAGGGCTAATATCTATGGCTACACCTTC. Translating it yields CASSFTPDRANIYGYTF.

V is TRBV7-2 and J is TRBJ1-2; no reliable D call. The germline CDR1 and CDR2 sequences are SGHTA and FQGNSA. Trimming stripped 0 bases from V and 0 bases from J, with 8 bases between. The CDR3 totals 15 residues. The CDR3 DNA reads TGTGCCAGCAGCTTAGCAGGACCCCCTAACTATGGCTACACCTTC. Protein: CASSLAGPPNYGYTF. Full variable domain (remainder filled in from reference TRBV7-2 and TRBJ1-2): GAGVSQSPSNKVTEKGKDVELRCDPISGHTALYWYRQSLGQGLEFLIYFQGNSAPDKSGLPSDRFSAERTGGSVSTLTIQRTQQEDSAVYLCASSLAGPPNYGYTFGSGTRLTVV.

This chain joins TRBV2 and TRBJ1-4, with D hard to call. Per the germline V gene, CDR1 is SNHLY and CDR2 is FYNNEI. This CDR3 comprises 15 residues. The V end was cut by 4 bases, the J end by 0 bases, with 9 bases between. CDR3 protein: CASSARGTTNEKLFF. CDR3 sequence (DNA): TGTGCCAGCAGTGCGAGAGGGACAACTAATGAAAAACTGTTTTTT.

The rearrangement links TRBV11-2 to TRBJ1-4; maybe TRBD1 (5 bases). The germline V and J ends were trimmed by 1 base and 10 bases, with 13 bases remaining between them. This CDR3 region has 14 residues. Germline-derived CDR1 and CDR2 are SGHAT and FQNNGV. In DNA form, the CDR3 reads TGTGCCAGCAGCTTAGCCATGGGGCGAGGAAAACTGTTTTTT. It specifies CASSLAMGRGKLFF.

The chain combines TRBV2 with TRBJ1-1, with D unclear. V lost 1 base, J lost 4 bases, and 10 bases lay in between. CDR3 length: 14 residues. CDR1 and CDR2 from the germline V gene are SNHLY and FYNNEI. CDR3 in DNA: TGTGCCAGCAGTGAAGAGGTGCTTATCACTGAAGCTTTCTTT. As protein: CASSEEVLITEAFF. Complete variable domain (other parts from reference TRBV2 and TRBJ1-1): EPEVTQTPSHQVTQMGQEVILRCVPISNHLYFYWYRQILGQKVEFLVSFYNNEISEKSEIFDDQFSVERPDGSNFTLKIRSTKLEDSAMYFCASSEEVLITEAFFGQGTRLTVV.

DNA of the CDR3: TGTGCCAGCAGTATAAGACAGGGGGCGAACAATGAAAAACTGTTTTTT. It yields the protein CASSIRQGANNEKLFF. The V call is TRBV27, the J call TRBJ1-4; the match to TRBD1 covers 10 bases. The CDR3 runs 16 residues. Germline V gene data show CDR1 as MNHEY and CDR2 as SMNVEV (reference sequence). Germline trimming cut 5 bases from V and 5 bases from J; bases unmatched to any gene: 8.

The chain links TRBV6-5 to TRBJ2-7, with 8 bases matching TRBD2. This CDR3 comprises 15 residues. Germline CDR1 reads MNHEY; CDR2 reads SVGAGI. V shed 7 bases, J shed 7 bases, and the junction held 15 bases outside the gene matches. This CDR3 is CASNTFGGAAEEQYF. The DNA of the CDR3 is TGTGCCAGCAATACCTTCGGGGGGGCGGCGGAAGAGCAGTACTTC.

Here the CDR3 DNA reads TGTGCCAGCAGCCGAACATTAGGGAGCACAGATACGCAGTATTTT. Protein: CASSRTLGSTDTQYF. This sequence joins TRBV4-2 and TRBJ2-3; D call uncertain. Trimming pared 4 bases from V and 0 bases from J, leaving 11 bases between. CDR3 size: 15 residues. Germline lookup yields CDR1 LGHNA and CDR2 YNFKEQ.

CDR3 nucleotide sequence: TGCAGCGTTAGGGGGACAGCCCGTCGGGGTGGCTACACCTTC. Protein product: CSVRGTARRGGYTF. This rearrangement joins TRBV29-1 to TRBJ1-2, with 7 bases lining up with TRBD1. Germline values: CDR1 SQVTM, CDR2 ANQGSEA. The J segment lost 7 bases and the V segment lost 5 bases, leaving 13 bases of the junction unmatched. The CDR3 is made up of 14 amino acids.

The chain is built from TRBV5-3 and TRBJ2-7; maybe TRBD2 (5 bases). TRBV5-3 is known as an ORF, though its function is uncertain. The CDR3 is 15 residues long. V was trimmed by 0 bases and J by 4 bases, leaving 14 bases between them. CDR3 sequence: CARSLAWRRLYEQYF. CDR3 DNA: TGTGCCAGAAGCTTGGCGTGGAGGAGGTTATACGAGCAGTACTTC.

V is TRBV5-1 and J is TRBJ1-2, with D perhaps matching TRBD1 (5 bases). V lost 4 bases, J lost 4 bases, and 14 bases lay in between. Germline-derived CDR1 and CDR2 are SGHRS and YFSETQ. This CDR3 spans 14 amino acids. As DNA, the CDR3 is TGCGCCAGCAGCGTCGACGGGCAGGGCTATGGCTACACCTTC. It codes for CASSVDGQGYGYTF.

The rearrangement uses TRBV12-2 and TRBJ1-2. TRBV12-2 counts as a pseudogene. The CDR3 is 13 residues long. CDR3 in amino acids: CASRLGGPLGYTF. In DNA, the CDR3 is TGTGCAAGTCGCTTAGGGGGTCCTTTGGGCTACACCTTC.

CDR3: CSARAVTGPYF. CDR3 coding DNA: TGCAGTGCTAGAGCTGTTACGGGGCCGTACTTC. This sequence joins TRBV20-1 and TRBJ2-5; D tentatively reads TRBD1 or TRBD2 (5 bases each). Per germline, CDR1 DFQATT and CDR2 SNEGSKA (reference sequence). CDR3 size: 11 residues. V was clipped by 1 base and J by 13 bases, with 13 bases between them.

V gene TRBV5-1 combines with J gene TRBJ2-7; tentatively, D is TRBD1 or TRBD2 (6 bases each). The ends were cut back, 6 bases at V and 2 bases at J, with 12 bases in the middle. The CDR3 totals 13 residues. CDR1 and CDR2 (germline): SGHRS, YFSETQ. The CDR3 bases are TGCGCCAGCAACGGGGGCGAAGCCTACGAGCAGTACTTC. Encoded protein: CASNGGEAYEQYF.

The genes are TRBV30 and TRBJ1-4; D not resolved. V shed 4 bases and J shed 7 bases, with 13 bases lying between them. Germline V lookup: CDR1 GTSNPN, CDR2 SVGIG (reference sequence). This CDR3 contains 13 residues. CDR3 region: CAWNPIGGEKLFF. CDR3 sequence (DNA): TGTGCCTGGAACCCGATAGGAGGTGAAAAACTGTTTTTT. The complete variable domain, with remaining parts taken from reference TRBV30 and TRBJ1-4, reads SQTIHQWPATLVQPVGSPLSLECTVEGTSNPNLYWYRQAAGRGLQLLFYSVGIGQISSEVPQNLSASRPQDRQFILSSKKLLLSDSGFYLCAWNPIGGEKLFFGSGTQLSVL.

V and J are TRBV5-5 and TRBJ1-4, with no clear D. The CDR3 covers 14 residues. In germline, CDR1 is SGHKS, CDR2 YYEKEE (reference sequence). The V and J ends lost 6 bases and 8 bases respectively, with 17 bases between them. In DNA form, the CDR3 reads TGTGCCAGCAACAATCCGGGGTCCGGGGAAAAACTGTTTTTT. Its translation is CASNNPGSGEKLFF.

A few counts support this clone. This sequence joins TRBV4-1 and TRBJ1-6, with D uncertain. The CDR3 is 12 residues long. The germline CDR1 and CDR2 sequences are MGHRA and YSYEKL. V lost 3 bases and J 6 bases, leaving 3 bases between the germline ends. The CDR3 loop reads CASSQINSPLHF. The DNA for the CDR3 is TGCGCCAGCAGCCAGATTAATTCACCCCTCCACTTT.

The rearrangement uses TRBV5-5 and TRBJ2-1; the D gene could be TRBD1 or TRBD2 (5 bases each). The V gene lost 6 bases and the J gene lost 6 bases, with 16 bases spanning the gap. The germline V gene encodes CDR1 SGHKS and CDR2 YYEKEE (reference sequence). The CDR3 sequence is 14 residues long. This chain's CDR3 is CASKQHGTINEQFF. The DNA of the CDR3 is TGTGCCAGCAAGCAACACGGGACCATCAATGAGCAGTTCTTC.

The V and J genes are TRBV19 and TRBJ1-4; D gene unclear. CDR3 size: 15 residues. Germline V gene data show CDR1 as LNHDA and CDR2 as SQIVND (reference sequence). The V and J ends lost 6 bases and 1 base respectively, with 12 bases between them. For the CDR3, the DNA is TGTGCCAGTAGGATGGGCGGACGAACTAATGAAAAACTGTTTTTT. It encodes CASRMGGRTNEKLFF. The entire variable domain, with the rest obtained from reference TRBV19 and TRBJ1-4, is as follows: DGGITQSPKYLFRKEGQNVTLSCEQNLNHDAMYWYRQDPGQGLRLIYYSQIVNDFQKGDIAEGYSVSREKKESFPLTVTSAQKNPTAFYLCASRMGGRTNEKLFFGSGTQLSVL.

The V and J genes are TRBV7-2 and TRBJ2-5; D is ambiguous. V lost 2 bases to trimming and J lost 5 bases, with 15 bases between them. The CDR3 has 15 residues. CDR1 is SGHTA and CDR2 is FQGNSA in the germline V gene. CDR3 in DNA: TGTGCCAGCAGCTTAAGTTTTCCGGCTGGGGAGACCCAGTACTTC. It codes for CASSLSFPAGETQYF.

This chain uses TRBV5-1 with TRBJ1-3, with no clear D. The CDR3 is 14 residues long. Germline assignment: CDR1 SGHRS and CDR2 YFSETQ. The V end was cut by 4 bases, the J end by 0 bases, with 8 bases between. The DNA for the CDR3 is TGCGCCAGCAGCGCCGGGAGCTCTGGAAACACCATATATTTT. This encodes CASSAGSSGNTIYF.

The chain joins TRBV10-1 to TRBJ1-2; D perhaps matches TRBD1 (5 bases). The CDR3 runs to 16 residues. Trimming removed 4 bases at V and 4 bases at J, with 19 bases between. Germline CDR1 is WNHNN and CDR2 is SYGVQD (reference sequence). CDR3 DNA: TGCGCCAGCAGTGGACGAAAAGGGGCCGGGAGCTATGGCTACACCTTC. Protein product: CASSGRKGAGSYGYTF.

The CDR3 loop reads CASSRDAIRYEQYF. The CDR3 region has the DNA TGTGCCAGCAGCCGGGACGCCATCCGCTACGAGCAGTACTTC. The chain carries TRBV27 and TRBJ2-7; D may match TRBD1 or TRBD2 (5 bases each). The germline CDR1 and CDR2 sequences are MNHEY and SMNVEV (reference sequence). The CDR3 length is 14 residues. The V end lost 6 bases, the J end lost 3 bases, and 15 bases lay between the germline ends.